This record covers a single TCR beta chain. These data come from a study of blood T cell repertoires in COVID-19. On the study more broadly: From the United States, Italy and Spain came samples of acute and convalescent COVID-19. T cells, B-cell-depleted T cells, or PBMCs provided the cDNA or gDNA that served as material.

How the authors handled the data: Estimation of nucleated cell counts relied on the amplification of reference gene primers. Only in-frame clones appear in the TCRdb table, and some are missing; sequencing was by immunoSEQ multiplex PCR. That table furnishes V, J and clone size, whereas the DNA furnished D and trimming. The top ten hold 4% to 4.5% of the sample, which has over 350,000 clones, approximately 90% seen once. Germline CDR1 reads MDHEN; CDR2 reads SYDVKM. V lost 6 bases to trimming and J lost 4 bases; unmatched junction nucleotides: 5. The CDR3 is 14 amino acids. Sequences were obtained from peripheral blood. The chain couples TRBV28 to TRBJ2-4, with 8 bases identical to TRBD2. This clonotype was sampled from a woman in her twenties or thirties with acute or convalescent COVID-19. CDR3 sequence: CASRETSGKNIQYF. In DNA form, the CDR3 reads TGTGCCAGCAGGGAAACTAGCGGTAAAAACATTCAGTACTTC.